What follows are 27 T cell receptor beta chains derived from one specimen sequenced in a study of blood T cell repertoires in COVID-19. TCRdb's copy holds only in-frame clones and misses some; the assay was immunoSEQ multiplex PCR. Here the sample spans roughly 340,000 clones, roughly 90% being singletons. Source material: peripheral blood. The origin of the receptors is a woman in her 70s with COVID-19, enrolled during active disease.

The V and J genes are TRBV27 and TRBJ2-5; 14 bases fit TRBD2. There are 16 residues in the CDR3. J lost 5 bases, V lost 5 bases, and 7 bases had no gene match. Looked up from germline, CDR1 is MNHEY and CDR2 is SMNVEV (reference sequence). In DNA, the CDR3 is TGTGCCAGCAGTGCTGTGACTAGCGGGGGGGCGGAGACCCAGTACTTC. It codes for CASSAVTSGGAETQYF.

This chain links TRBV19 with TRBJ1-6; D is unclear. The CDR3 runs 14 residues. CDR1 is LNHDA and CDR2 is SQIVND in the germline V gene (reference sequence). Trimming took 4 bases from V and 1 from J, leaving 5 bases between them. Here the CDR3 reads CASSTGSYNSPLHF. CDR3 in DNA: TGTGCCAGTAGTACGGGGTCCTATAATTCACCCCTCCACTTT. Filled out from reference TRBV19 and TRBJ1-6, the complete variable domain reads DGGITQSPKYLFRKEGQNVTLSCEQNLNHDAMYWYRQDPGQGLRLIYYSQIVNDFQKGDIAEGYSVSREKKESFPLTVTSAQKNPTAFYLCASSTGSYNSPLHFGNGTRLTVT.

The chain links TRBV11-2 to TRBJ1-3, with 11 nucleotides matching TRBD1. Germline V gene lookup returns CDR1 SGHAT and CDR2 FQNNGV. The CDR3 contains 15 residues. V lost 5 bases to trimming and J lost 6 bases; unmatched junction nucleotides: 6. For the CDR3, the DNA is TGTGCCAGCAGCCCACGGACAGGGGGCGAAAACACCATATATTTT. This encodes CASSPRTGGENTIYF.

This sequence joins TRBV21-1 and TRBJ2-5; the table names TRBD1, a call not compared with the DNA. TRBV21-1 is designated a pseudogene. CDR3 size: 14 residues. CDR3 sequence (DNA): TGTGCCAGCGGGGTACAGGCCCACCAAGAGACCCAGTACTTC. This encodes CASGVQAHQETQYF.

This chain uses TRBV6-5 with TRBJ1-2; 7 bases agree with TRBD1. Germline V gene sequence: CDR1 MNHEY, CDR2 SVGAGI. This CDR3 contains 13 residues. Trimming took 7 bases from V and 2 from J; bases not matched to a gene: 4. The DNA of the CDR3 is TGTGCCAGCATGGACAGGCGGAACTATGGCTACACCTTC. Translated, it gives CASMDRRNYGYTF.

A word on this clone: At the DNA level, this CDR3 is encoded by other sequences in the same sample as well. This rearrangement joins TRBV5-1 to TRBJ2-3, with 13 bases aligning to TRBD2. CDR3 length equals 16 residues. Germline V CDR1 and CDR2: SGHRS, YFSETQ. The ends lost 2 bases at V and 1 base at J; junction bases unmatched: 1. The DNA of the CDR3 is TGCGCCAGCAGCTTAGGGACTAGCGGGGGCACAGATACGCAGTATTTT. Amino acids: CASSLGTSGGTDTQYF. Full variable domain (remainder filled in from reference TRBV5-1 and TRBJ2-3): KAGVTQTPRYLIKTRGQQVTLSCSPISGHRSVSWYQQTPGQGLQFLFEYFSETQRNKGNFPGRFSGRQFSNSRSEMNVSTLELGDSALYLCASSLGTSGGTDTQYFGPGTRLTVL.

The V and J genes are TRBV18 and TRBJ2-1; D perhaps matches TRBD1 (6 bases). Trimming took 2 bases from V and 1 from J, leaving 15 bases between them. CDR1 is KGHSH and CDR2 is LQKENI in the germline V gene. This CDR3 has 17 residues. CDR3 residues: CASSPNSGVHSYNEQFF. The CDR3 DNA sequence: TGTGCCAGCTCACCAAACTCAGGGGTTCATTCCTACAATGAGCAGTTCTTC.

The chain combines TRBV5-1 with TRBJ1-1, with 7 nucleotides matching TRBD1. The germline gives CDR1 SGHRS, CDR2 YFSETQ. With 6 bases clipped from V and 5 bases from J, the junction kept 13 bases outside the gene matches. The CDR3 is 15 residues long. The CDR3 sequence is CASMVGGASLTEAFF. CDR3 coding DNA: TGCGCCAGCATGGTAGGGGGCGCTTCCCTGACTGAAGCTTTCTTT.

The chain carries TRBV6-5 and TRBJ2-3, with a weak D call TRBD2 (5 bases). V was trimmed by 2 bases and J by 0 bases, leaving 9 bases between them. The CDR3 consists of 15 residues. Germline V gives CDR1 MNHEY, CDR2 SVGAGI. CDR3 loop: CASSYRGSSTDTQYF. The CDR3, as DNA: TGTGCCAGCAGTTACAGAGGGAGCAGCACAGATACGCAGTATTTT.

This sequence joins TRBV7-2 and TRBJ1-1; 7 nucleotides line up with TRBD1. The CDR3 runs 16 residues. CDR1 is SGHTA, CDR2 FQGNSA, per germline. V was clipped by 5 bases and J by 0 bases; unmatched bases: 9. CDR3 in amino acids: CASSPRTGFMNTEAFF. CDR3 bases: TGTGCCAGCAGCCCGCGGACAGGTTTCATGAACACTGAAGCTTTCTTT.

This clone came up once. The chain has TRBV5-1 and TRBJ2-2; 7 bases map to TRBD1. With V trimmed by 4 bases and J by 3 bases, 6 bases remained unmatched. Germline values: CDR1 SGHRS, CDR2 YFSETQ. The CDR3 is 15 amino acids. The CDR3 DNA reads TGCGCCAGCAGCGGGGAACAGGGGCACACCGGGGAGCTGTTTTTT. This encodes CASSGEQGHTGELFF.

V gene TRBV6-5 combines with J gene TRBJ2-7; 7 bases are a match to TRBD1. Trimming cost V 6 bases and J 5 bases; bases outside gene matches: 4. Germline CDR1 MNHEY, CDR2 SVGAGI. The CDR3 is 12 amino acids. The CDR3 here is CASSPTGHEQYF. The DNA for the CDR3 is TGTGCCAGCAGCCCGACAGGGCACGAGCAGTACTTC.

This clone was observed once. The chain has TRBV2 and TRBJ1-5, with 9 bases identical to TRBD1. V gave up 6 bases and J gave up 7 bases; unmatched junction bases: 7. The CDR3 has 14 residues. Per the germline V gene, CDR1 is SNHLY and CDR2 is FYNNEI. The chain's CDR3 is CASRATGGGQPQHF. The CDR3 bases are TGTGCCAGCAGGGCTACAGGGGGCGGGCAGCCCCAGCATTTT. The whole variable domain, filled in from reference TRBV2 and TRBJ1-5, reads EPEVTQTPSHQVTQMGQEVILRCVPISNHLYFYWYRQILGQKVEFLVSFYNNEISEKSEIFDDQFSVERPDGSNFTLKIRSTKLEDSAMYFCASRATGGGQPQHFGDGTRLSIL.

This clone has a handful of counts. The genes are TRBV28 and TRBJ2-7; TRBD2 might be the D (7 bases). Germline V gives CDR1 MDHEN, CDR2 SYDVKM. With 6 bases removed from V and 5 bases from J, the gap between germline ends came to 14 bases. This CDR3 has 13 residues. The CDR3 protein is CASRPGGPNEQYF. CDR3 DNA: TGTGCCAGCAGACCCGGGGGGCCGAACGAGCAGTACTTC. Full variable domain (outside the CDR3, taken from reference TRBV28 and TRBJ2-7): DVKVTQSSRYLVKRTGEKVFLECVQDMDHENMFWYRQDPGLGLRLIYFSYDVKMKEKGDIPEGYSVSREKKERFSLILESASTNQTSMYLCASRPGGPNEQYFGPGTRLTVT.

The chain combines TRBV18 with TRBJ1-2, with D perhaps TRBD1 (6 bases). The germline V gene encodes CDR1 KGHSH and CDR2 LQKENI. Trimming cost V 5 bases and J 4 bases, with 14 bases left between them. The CDR3 has 14 amino acids. The CDR3 DNA reads as TGTGCCAGCTCAGATAACAGGGAAGGCTATGGCTACACCTTC. It encodes CASSDNREGYGYTF.

This chain joins TRBV19 and TRBJ1-2; D unclear. Germline V gene data show CDR1 as LNHDA and CDR2 as SQIVND (reference sequence). The CDR3 loop spans 16 amino acids. V shed 6 bases and J shed 4 bases, with 21 bases lying between them. CDR3 coding DNA: TGTGCCAGTAGAGGCCCGAGCGGGAAGGGCGCCTATGGCTACACCTTC. This gives the protein CASRGPSGKGAYGYTF.

The CDR3 reads CASSPGQVSRLPYGYTF. The CDR3 nucleotides are TGTGCCAGCAGCCCGGGACAGGTTTCACGACTCCCCTATGGCTACACCTTC. The J gene is TRBJ1-2, the V gene TRBV7-8, with 8 bases identical to TRBD1. Germline CDR1 is SGHVS and CDR2 is FQNEAQ. This CDR3 contains 17 residues. V gave up 5 bases and J gave up 4 bases; unmatched junction bases: 15.

DNA of the CDR3: TGTGCCTGGAGTGCCACAAGGACAGTCTACGAGCAGTACTTC. Protein: CAWSATRTVYEQYF. This chain links TRBV30 with TRBJ2-7, with a possible D match to TRBD1 (6 bases). Trimming stripped 1 base from V and 3 bases from J, with 13 bases between. The CDR3 totals 14 residues. Germline values: CDR1 GTSNPN, CDR2 SVGIG (reference sequence). Variable domain in full (rest from reference TRBV30 and TRBJ2-7): SQTIHQWPATLVQPVGSPLSLECTVEGTSNPNLYWYRQAAGRGLQLLFYSVGIGQISSEVPQNLSASRPQDRQFILSSKKLLLSDSGFYLCAWSATRTVYEQYFGPGTRLTVT.

V is TRBV7-9 and J is TRBJ2-1; D not resolved. Germline V gene lookup returns CDR1 SEHNR and CDR2 FQNEAQ (reference sequence). The CDR3 totals 13 residues. V was pared by 5 bases and J by 6 bases, with 11 bases between. CDR3 sequence: CASSLSYSNEQFF. The CDR3 region has the DNA TGTGCCAGCAGCCTATCGTACAGCAATGAGCAGTTCTTC.

The J gene is TRBJ1-4, the V gene TRBV7-2, with D maybe TRBD1 (6 bases). Germline lookup yields CDR1 SGHTA and CDR2 FQGNSA. V lost 3 bases and J 10 bases, leaving 15 bases between the germline ends. This CDR3 has 14 residues. CDR3 nucleotide sequence: TGTGCCAGCAGCTTCGGGGGGGCGGTGGGAAAACTGTTTTTT. Translated: CASSFGGAVGKLFF.

Worth noting for this clone: The sample contains more than one DNA sequence encoding this CDR3. The chain is built from TRBV9 and TRBJ2-3; TRBD2 aligns across 16 bases. With V trimmed by 3 bases and J by 4 bases, 2 bases remained unmatched. CDR1 SGDLS and CDR2 YYNGEE come from the germline V gene. The CDR3 is 16 residues long. The chain's CDR3 is CASSAGTSGGADTQYF. Written as DNA, the CDR3 is TGTGCCAGCAGCGCCGGGACTAGCGGGGGGGCAGATACGCAGTATTTT.

The chain combines TRBV5-1 with TRBJ1-1; D is perhaps TRBD1 (6 bases). CDR1 SGHRS and CDR2 YFSETQ come from the germline V gene. V lost 0 bases to trimming and J lost 1 base, with 10 bases between them. The CDR3 runs 15 residues. The CDR3 DNA reads TGCGCCAGCAGCTTGGAAGGGACAAAGAACACTGAAGCTTTCTTT. Its protein product is CASSLEGTKNTEAFF.

The chain's CDR3 is CASSQYRENTEAFF. The CDR3 DNA reads TGTGCCAGTAGCCAATACAGGGAAAACACTGAAGCTTTCTTT. The chain carries TRBV19 and TRBJ1-1; D is possibly TRBD1 (6 bases). This CDR3 is built from 14 residues. The germline V and J ends were trimmed by 6 bases and 2 bases, with 13 bases remaining between them. Germline loops: CDR1 LNHDA, CDR2 SQIVND (reference sequence).

This chain links TRBV13 with TRBJ1-2; TRBD1 matches 7 bases. After removal of 5 bases from V and 4 bases from J, the junction contained 7 bases not matched to a gene. This CDR3 spans 14 amino acids. The V gene's germline CDR1 is PRHDT and CDR2 FYEKMQ (reference sequence). CDR3 loop: CASSEGQEFYGYTF. CDR3 nucleotide sequence: TGTGCCAGCAGCGAAGGACAGGAATTCTATGGCTACACCTTC.

This clone was counted once. No DNA is shown, since the ends of the CDR3 on it are uncertain; the CDR3 is the one TCRdb lists. The chain uses TRBV28 and TRBJ1-4; TRBD1, the D gene given by the table, was not confirmed from the DNA. The CDR3 region is 15 residues in length, termini included. Germline-derived CDR1 and CDR2 are MDHEN and SYDVKM. Here the CDR3 reads CASSFLAATNEKLFF.

The chain uses TRBV2 and TRBJ2-5; 8 bases are shared with TRBD1. The V and J ends lost 6 bases and 1 base, in that order; junction bases with no gene match: 4. Germline values: CDR1 SNHLY, CDR2 FYNNEI. This CDR3 is built from 14 residues. CDR3 residues: CASSPDRGQETQYF. The CDR3 DNA reads as TGTGCCAGCAGCCCTGACAGGGGCCAAGAGACCCAGTACTTC.

V usage is TRBV18 and J usage is TRBJ1-3; D gene unclear. Trimming cost V 5 bases and J 1 base, with 9 bases left between them. CDR3 length equals 14 residues. CDR1 and CDR2 from the germline V gene are KGHSH and LQKENI. The CDR3 bases are TGTGCCAGCTCATCGACGGAGTCTGGAAACACCATATATTTT. Encoded protein: CASSSTESGNTIYF.